Following are 8 T cell receptor beta chains from one sample sequenced in a study of beta chain features in type 1 diabetes. Isolated RNA was reverse transcribed in full, so expressed TCRB transcripts were sequenced. The repertoire was sequenced with immunoSEQ multiplex PCR; TCRdb's copy has only in-frame clones and lacks some. Altogether some 120,000 clones are present, roughly 17% being singletons, with the ten largest covering 2.6%. Regarding the study as a whole: People with Type 1 diabetes carried modestly yet significantly shorter TCRB CDR3s in all four CD4+ subsets.

For these receptors, no antigen is known. The sample comprised central memory CD4+ T cells from blood. The receptors originated from a young man with type 1 diabetes.

V usage is TRBV2 and J usage is TRBJ2-1; tentative D call: TRBD2 (5 bases). The CDR3 contains 14 residues. Germline V gene data show CDR1 as SNHLY and CDR2 as FYNNEI. V was clipped by 8 bases and J by 6 bases, with 17 bases between them. The CDR3 DNA follows: TGTGCCAGCCTAACGGTGTCTGGGAGCAATGAGCAGTTCTTC. It yields the protein CASLTVSGSNEQFF.

This clone has only a few counts. The chain is built from TRBV9 and TRBJ2-7, with a possible D match to TRBD1 (5 bases). Germline CDR1 reads SGDLS; CDR2 reads YYNGEE. V gave up 4 bases and J gave up 6 bases, with 14 bases separating them. The CDR3 is 13 amino acids. The DNA of the CDR3 is TGTGCCAGCAGCCCATCAGGGTTCTTCGAGCAGTACTTC. It codes for CASSPSGFFEQYF.

The V gene is TRBV2, the J gene TRBJ2-5, with 8 bases fitting TRBD2. Germline trimming cut 5 bases from V and 13 bases from J; bases unmatched to any gene: 6. Germline CDR1 is SNHLY and CDR2 is FYNNEI. The CDR3 has 11 residues. CDR3 nucleotides: TGTGCCAGCAGTTACAGCGGGGGCATGTACTTC. This codes for CASSYSGGMYF.

V usage is TRBV20-1 and J usage is TRBJ2-7; no definite D call. CDR1 and CDR2 (germline): DFQATT, SNEGSKA (reference sequence). V lost 3 bases, J lost 12 bases, and 9 bases lay in between. This CDR3 contains 9 residues. In DNA, the CDR3 is TGCAGTGCTAGGGAGTCTCGGTACTTC. Translated: CSARESRYF.

This clone was recorded a few times. The chain recombines TRBV25-1 with TRBJ1-1; D might be TRBD1 (5 bases). This CDR3 comprises 13 residues. V dropped 7 bases and J dropped 1 base, with 10 bases sitting between them. Germline-derived CDR1 and CDR2 are MGHDK and SYGVNS. The CDR3 loop reads CASTWTSNTEAFF. Written as DNA, the CDR3 is TGTGCCAGCACTTGGACATCGAACACTGAAGCTTTCTTT.

CDR3 amino acids: CASSSLAGGPDTQYF. The CDR3, as DNA: TGTGCCAGCAGTTCGTTAGCGGGAGGGCCAGATACGCAGTATTTT. This chain joins TRBV2 and TRBJ2-3; 11 positions match TRBD2. The CDR3 loop spans 15 amino acids. CDR1 and CDR2 from the germline V gene are SNHLY and FYNNEI. Germline trimming cut 5 bases from V and 4 bases from J; bases unmatched to any gene: 5.

This clone came up a few times. This chain connects TRBV30 to TRBJ1-1; 7 nucleotides match TRBD1. The CDR3 is 19 residues long. Germline CDR1 is GTSNPN and CDR2 is SVGIG (reference sequence). Trimming cost V 1 base and J 5 bases; bases outside gene matches: 22. This chain's CDR3 is CAWSARFGDRGQGGTEAFF. The CDR3 DNA reads TGTGCCTGGAGTGCGCGCTTTGGGGACAGAGGGCAGGGAGGTACTGAAGCTTTCTTT.

The CDR3 DNA sequence: TGTGCCAGCAGCTTAGAAGGGCTATCACATGAGCAGTTCTTC. Translating it yields CASSLEGLSHEQFF. V usage is TRBV7-9 and J usage is TRBJ2-1; no clear D gene. CDR1 and CDR2 (germline): SEHNR, FQNEAQ (reference sequence). The V end lost 1 base, the J end lost 8 bases, and 12 bases lay between the germline ends. The CDR3 is 14 residues long.